Below are 26 T cell receptor beta chains sequenced from a single sample in a study of blood T cells in healthy people across ages. It was with a sample-barcoded 5' primer and a J-beta primer mix that a second PCR of roughly 7 to 12 cycles was run. One entry per CDR3 protein, called by TCRdb with MiXCR from the 5' RACE reads. In the table there are 730,000 or so distinct CDR3 sequences, around 38% of which are singletons. The material sequenced was blood. These receptor sequences come from a man at least 80 years old in good health.

The chain recombines TRBV7-2 with TRBJ2-5; 8 bases align to TRBD2. Germline V gene sequence: CDR1 SGHTA, CDR2 FQGNSA. The CDR3 is made up of 16 amino acids. Germline trimming cut 3 bases from V and 4 bases from J; bases unmatched to any gene: 10. CDR3 protein: CASSFSGTSGRETQYF. DNA for the CDR3: TGTGCCAGCAGCTTTAGCGGGACTTCCGGGCGAGAGACCCAGTACTTC.

The chain combines TRBV28 with TRBJ1-2; no firm D call. The germline V and J ends were trimmed by 4 bases and 1 base, with 10 bases remaining between them. Per germline, CDR1 MDHEN and CDR2 SYDVKM. CDR3 length: 14 amino acids. CDR3 amino acids: CASSSPGGNYGYTF. The CDR3 coding sequence is TGTGCCAGCAGTTCCCCGGGCGGTAACTATGGCTACACCTTC.

This clonotype was counted between two and nine times. The chain carries TRBV5-1 and TRBJ1-2; D remains ambiguous. V lost 0 bases to trimming and J lost 4 bases, with 7 bases between them. The CDR3 runs to 13 residues. The germline gives CDR1 SGHRS, CDR2 YFSETQ. The CDR3 reads CASSLETFYGYTF. The DNA of the CDR3 is TGCGCCAGCAGCTTGGAGACATTCTATGGCTACACCTTC.

In its sample, this clonotype was seen a few times. The V and J genes are TRBV5-1 and TRBJ2-1; 11 nucleotides line up with TRBD2. The CDR3 is 14 residues long. The germline V gene encodes CDR1 SGHRS and CDR2 YFSETQ. V dropped 4 bases and J dropped 5; count of bases not matched to a gene: 2. CDR3 protein: CASSQTSGNNEQFF. For the CDR3, the DNA is TGCGCCAGCAGCCAGACTAGCGGGAACAATGAGCAGTTCTTC.

The J gene is TRBJ2-3, the V gene TRBV30, with a possible D match to TRBD1 (5 bases). The CDR3 is made up of 15 amino acids. Trimming took off 0 bases at V and 5 bases at J, with 15 bases between the two ends. Germline V lookup: CDR1 GTSNPN, CDR2 SVGIG (reference sequence). DNA of the CDR3: TGTGCCTGGAGTGTTGGAGACAGCGAGTTAGATACGCAGTATTTT. Translation: CAWSVGDSELDTQYF.

The genes are TRBV24-1 and TRBJ2-1; 12 bases line up with TRBD1. The V and J ends lost 7 bases and 8 bases, in that order; junction bases with no gene match: 8. Germline values: CDR1 KGHDR, CDR2 SFDVKD. The CDR3 totals 15 residues. CDR3 in amino acids: CATSPGQGALDEQFF. The CDR3, as DNA: TGTGCCACCAGCCCGGGACAGGGGGCCCTGGATGAGCAGTTCTTC.

This clonotype was picked up a small number of times. The chain recombines TRBV4-2 with TRBJ2-7, with 11 bases lining up with TRBD1. Germline V gene sequence: CDR1 LGHNA, CDR2 YNFKEQ. The CDR3 sequence is 15 residues long. Trimming removed 3 bases from V and 3 bases from J; junction bases left unmatched: 4. The CDR3 DNA sequence: TGTGCCAGCAGCCACCCCGGGACAGGGGGCTACGAGCAGTACTTC. Amino acids: CASSHPGTGGYEQYF.

This clonotype has more than one count but fewer than ten. The gene calls are TRBV6-2 or TRBV6-3 and TRBJ2-2; 9 bases are a match to TRBD2. V lost 4 bases and J lost 2; bases outside the gene matches: 5. Germline V lookup: CDR1 MNHEY, CDR2 SVGEGT. This CDR3 region has 16 residues. CDR3 loop: CASSSRLADNTGELFF. CDR3 in DNA: TGTGCCAGCAGTTCGCGACTAGCGGACAACACCGGGGAGCTGTTTTTT.

J is TRBJ2-7 and V is TRBV6-5; a possible D gene is TRBD2 (5 bases). The V and J ends lost 4 bases and 6 bases respectively, with 16 bases between them. The germline gives CDR1 MNHEY, CDR2 SVGAGI. This CDR3 region has 14 residues. CDR3 nucleotides: TGTGCCAGCAGTTCATGGGCAGAGGGTCGCGAGCAGTACTTC. As protein: CASSSWAEGREQYF.

Details on this clonotype: Since the CDR3 does not end with the conserved phenylalanine or tryptophan, this likely comes from a read error. The CDR3 DNA sequence: TGTGCCAGCAGCATTAGCGGGGGGGGAGTAGAGACCCAGTACTGC. Its protein product is CASSISGGGVETQYC. The chain couples TRBV3-1 to TRBJ2-5; TRBD2 aligns across 11 bases. Germline assignment: CDR1 LGHDT and CDR2 YNNKEL (reference sequence). With 5 bases clipped from V and 4 bases from J, the junction kept 6 bases outside the gene matches. The CDR3 has 15 amino acids.

This clonotype was detected only a few times. The chain couples TRBV5-1 to TRBJ1-2; D perhaps matches TRBD1 (6 bases). This CDR3 has 15 amino acids. Germline V gives CDR1 SGHRS, CDR2 YFSETQ. Trimming removed 0 bases at V and 6 bases at J, with 15 bases between. CDR3 region: CASSLERGAKDGYTF. In DNA form, the CDR3 reads TGCGCCAGCAGCTTGGAGCGGGGGGCAAAAGATGGCTACACCTTC.

This clonotype was counted ten times or more. The chain combines TRBV20-1 with TRBJ2-5; 8 nucleotides line up with TRBD2. CDR1 and CDR2 from the germline V gene are DFQATT and SNEGSKA (reference sequence). The J segment lost 2 bases and the V segment lost 3 bases, leaving 8 bases of the junction unmatched. This CDR3 has 15 amino acids. CDR3 loop: CSASARASGQETQYF. CDR3 in DNA: TGCAGTGCTAGCGCTAGGGCTAGCGGGCAAGAGACCCAGTACTTC.

The rearrangement joins TRBV7-2 to TRBJ2-5, with 9 bases matching TRBD2. J was trimmed by 11 bases and V by 0 bases; bases with no gene match: 7. Germline V gene lookup returns CDR1 SGHTA and CDR2 FQGNSA. CDR3 length: 14 residues. Here the CDR3 reads CASSLASGGWEQYF. As DNA, the CDR3 is TGTGCCAGCAGCTTAGCTAGCGGGGGTTGGGAGCAGTACTTC.

This clonotype was seen a handful of times. This chain connects TRBV20-1 to TRBJ2-1; 13 bases are shared with TRBD2. The CDR3 consists of 17 residues. The V and J ends lost 3 bases and 2 bases, in that order; junction bases with no gene match: 7. Germline CDR1 reads DFQATT; CDR2 reads SNEGSKA (reference sequence). CDR3: CSASPPGTSGAYNEQFF. CDR3 DNA: TGCAGTGCTAGCCCACCCGGGACTAGCGGGGCCTACAATGAGCAGTTCTTC.

The rearrangement links TRBV4-1 to TRBJ2-7; possible D gene TRBD2, 5 bases. The V end lost 0 bases, the J end lost 6 bases, and 15 bases lay between the germline ends. CDR1 and CDR2 (germline): MGHRA, YSYEKL. This CDR3 spans 15 amino acids. The CDR3 region has the DNA TGCGCCAGCAGCCAAGATCAGGCTAGCCCTCGCGAGCAGTACTTC. Its protein is CASSQDQASPREQYF.

Only a few counts were recorded for this clonotype. This chain links TRBV6-2 or TRBV6-3 with TRBJ1-2, with 7 bases aligning to TRBD1. Germline CDR1 is MNHEY and CDR2 is SVGEGT. The CDR3 sequence is 12 residues long. V shed 5 bases and J 8 bases; nucleotides not matched to a gene: 5. The CDR3 bases are TGTGCCAGCAGTAAGACAGGGAGCGGCTACACCTTC. Translation gives CASSKTGSGYTF.

Turning to this clonotype: It may be a read error: a sequence one base away is much more abundant. This chain connects TRBV12-3 or TRBV12-4 to TRBJ2-7, with 11 bases that match TRBD2. The J call may be faulty, since TRBJ2-5 better matches the DNA end. The CDR3 is made up of 15 amino acids. CDR3 sequence: CASSFGSGRGQTQYF. The CDR3 nucleotides are TGTGCCAGCAGTTTTGGTAGCGGGAGGGGGCAGACCCAGTACTTC.

V usage is TRBV5-1 and J usage is TRBJ1-5, with TRBD1 matching over 10 bases. The CDR3 is made up of 15 amino acids. In germline, CDR1 is SGHRS, CDR2 YFSETQ. The J segment lost 4 bases and the V segment lost 4 bases, leaving 5 bases of the junction unmatched. The CDR3 loop is CASSRGTGENQPQHF. Here the CDR3 DNA reads TGCGCCAGCAGCCGGGGGACAGGGGAAAATCAGCCCCAGCATTTT.

The rearrangement links TRBV7-6 to TRBJ2-3; 9 bases fit TRBD1. The CDR3 is 14 residues long. Trimming at V came to 5 bases and at J to 5 bases, leaving 5 bases not matched to a gene. Germline-derived CDR1 and CDR2 are SGHVS and FNYEAQ. The CDR3 spells CASSPGTGQDTQYF. CDR3 sequence (DNA): TGTGCCAGCAGCCCCGGGACAGGGCAAGATACGCAGTATTTT.

This chain uses TRBV4-1 with TRBJ2-5, with no clear D. Germline CDR1 is MGHRA and CDR2 is YSYEKL. The CDR3 contains 13 residues. The germline V and J ends were trimmed by 0 bases and 7 bases, with 9 bases remaining between them. The CDR3 region has the DNA TGCGCCAGCAGCCAAGACCCGTCCAGGACCCAGTACTTC. Translation gives CASSQDPSRTQYF.

CDR3 nucleotides: TGTGCCAGCAGTTTATCCGCCGTCAGGGGCTATGGCTACACCTTC. The encoded protein is CASSLSAVRGYGYTF. This sequence joins TRBV27 and TRBJ1-2; tentatively, D is TRBD1 (6 bases). The CDR3 length is 15 residues. V was cut by 0 bases and J by 4 bases, with 12 bases left in between. Germline lookup yields CDR1 MNHEY and CDR2 SMNVEV (reference sequence).

The chain links TRBV19 to TRBJ1-6; maybe TRBD1 (5 bases). Trimming cost V 7 bases and J 10 bases, with 14 bases left between them. CDR3 length equals 13 residues. The V gene's germline CDR1 is LNHDA and CDR2 SQIVND (reference sequence). CDR3 DNA sequence: TGTGCCAGTATGGCGGGGGAATGGTCACCCCTCCACTTT. Its protein product is CASMAGEWSPLHF.

With regard to this clonotype: One junction end does not reproduce the germline sequence, and a read error may be involved. The V and J genes are TRBV7-2 and TRBJ2-3; maybe TRBD2 (5 bases). This CDR3 spans 13 amino acids. Germline values: CDR1 SGHTA, CDR2 FQGNSA. The CDR3 is CASSLVRADAQYF. Written as DNA, the CDR3 is TGTGCCAGCAGCTTAGTGAGGGCAGATGCGCAGTATTTT.

The gene calls are TRBV27 and TRBJ1-1; D is unresolved. V was pared by 4 bases and J by 5 bases, with 17 bases between. The CDR3 sequence is 15 residues long. CDR1 is MNHEY, CDR2 SMNVEV, per germline (reference sequence). The CDR3 here is CASSSLEGRRTEAFF. The DNA of the CDR3 is TGTGCCAGCAGTTCCCTTGAGGGAAGGAGAACTGAAGCTTTCTTT.

This clonotype was detected many times. The V gene is TRBV29-1, the J gene TRBJ2-1, with D perhaps TRBD2 (7 bases). V was trimmed by 8 bases and J by 7 bases, leaving 21 bases between them. Germline CDR1 reads SQVTM; CDR2 reads ANQGSEA. The CDR3 length is 14 residues. CDR3 sequence: CSQSGGGAGNEQFF. The CDR3 bases are TGCAGCCAGTCCGGAGGGGGGGCCGGGAATGAGCAGTTCTTC.

In this sample, this clonotype turned up many times. The chain has TRBV29-1 and TRBJ2-1; 8 positions agree with TRBD1. With V trimmed by 6 bases and J by 4 bases, 8 bases remained unmatched. CDR3 length: 14 amino acids. Germline lookup yields CDR1 SQVTM and CDR2 ANQGSEA. The CDR3 region has the DNA TGCAGCGTGGTGACAGGGGAGAGTTACAATGAGCAGTTCTTC. This encodes CSVVTGESYNEQFF.